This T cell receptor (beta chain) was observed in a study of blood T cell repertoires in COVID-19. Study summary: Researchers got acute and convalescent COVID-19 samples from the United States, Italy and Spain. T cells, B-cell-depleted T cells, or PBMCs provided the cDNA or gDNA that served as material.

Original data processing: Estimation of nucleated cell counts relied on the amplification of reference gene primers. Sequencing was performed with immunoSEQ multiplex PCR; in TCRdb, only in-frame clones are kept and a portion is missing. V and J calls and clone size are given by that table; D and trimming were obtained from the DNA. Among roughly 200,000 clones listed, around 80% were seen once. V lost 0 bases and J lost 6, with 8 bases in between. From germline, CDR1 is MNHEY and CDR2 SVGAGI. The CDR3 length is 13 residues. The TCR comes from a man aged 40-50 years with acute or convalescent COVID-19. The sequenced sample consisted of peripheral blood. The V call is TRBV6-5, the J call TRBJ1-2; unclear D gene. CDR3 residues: CASSYSRIHGYTF. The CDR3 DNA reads TGTGCCAGCAGTTACTCGCGGATCCATGGCTACACCTTC.